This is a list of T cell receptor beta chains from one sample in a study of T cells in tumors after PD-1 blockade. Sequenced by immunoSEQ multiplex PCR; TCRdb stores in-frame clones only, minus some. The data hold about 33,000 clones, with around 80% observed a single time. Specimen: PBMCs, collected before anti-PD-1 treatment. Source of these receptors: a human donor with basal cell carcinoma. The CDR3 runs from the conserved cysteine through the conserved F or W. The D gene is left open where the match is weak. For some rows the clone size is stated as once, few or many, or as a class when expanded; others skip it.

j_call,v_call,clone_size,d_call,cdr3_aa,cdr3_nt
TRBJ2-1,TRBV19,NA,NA,CASSIAGNTYNEQFF,TGTGCCAGTAGTATAGCGGGGAACACCTACAATGAGCAGTTCTTC
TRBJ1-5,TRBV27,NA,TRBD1,CASSLRTGVGPQHF,TGTGCCAGCAGTCTCCGGACAGGAGTAGGGCCCCAGCATTTT
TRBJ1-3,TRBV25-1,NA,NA,CASSRTAGNTIYF,TGTGCCAGCAGTAGAACAGCTGGAAACACCATATATTTT
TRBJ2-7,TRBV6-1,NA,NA,CASSEALRTGRSYEQYF,TGTGCCAGCAGTGAGGCCCTCAGAACGGGGAGGTCCTACGAGCAGTACTTC
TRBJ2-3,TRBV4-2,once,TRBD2,CASSQGDGTSGSGDTQYF,TGTGCCAGCAGCCAAGGCGATGGGACTAGCGGGAGCGGGGATACGCAGTATTTT
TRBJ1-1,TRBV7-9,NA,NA,CASSPFRGTEAFF,TGTGCCAGCAGCCCGTTTAGAGGGACTGAAGCTTTCTTT
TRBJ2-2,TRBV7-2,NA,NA,CASKRTANTGELFF,TGTGCCAGCAAGAGGACCGCTAACACCGGGGAGCTGTTTTTT
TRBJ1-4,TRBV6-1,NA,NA,CASSEGPAEKLFF,TGTGCCAGCAGTGAAGGTCCGGCTGAAAAACTGTTTTTT
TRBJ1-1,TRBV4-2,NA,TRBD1,CASSLFTGGTEAFF,TGTGCCAGCAGCCTTTTTACAGGGGGCACTGAAGCTTTCTTT
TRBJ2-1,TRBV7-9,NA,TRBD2,CASSLAGAYNEQFF,TGTGCCAGCAGCCTAGCGGGGGCCTACAATGAGCAGTTCTTC
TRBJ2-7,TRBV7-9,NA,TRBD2,CASSFPTSGGSYEQYF,TGTGCCAGCAGCTTTCCGACTAGCGGGGGGTCCTACGAGCAGTACTTC
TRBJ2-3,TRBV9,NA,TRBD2,CASSATGLGVTDTQYF,TGTGCCAGCAGCGCTACCGGACTAGGGGTCACAGATACGCAGTATTTT
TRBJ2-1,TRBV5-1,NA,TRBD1,CASSLMGQGIPYNEQFF,TGCGCCAGCAGCTTGATGGGACAGGGGATCCCCTACAATGAGCAGTTCTTC
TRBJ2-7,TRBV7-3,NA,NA,CASSQGPGYEQYF,TGTGCCAGCAGCCAAGGCCCGGGCTACGAGCAGTACTTC
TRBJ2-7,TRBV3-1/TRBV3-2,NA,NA,CASSQARLPGGYEQYF,TGTGCCAGCAGCCAAGCTAGGCTCCCCGGGGGCTACGAGCAGTACTTC